Listed below are T cell receptor beta chains from one sample, sequenced in a study of blood T cell repertoires in COVID-19. TCRdb's copy holds only in-frame clones and misses some; the assay was immunoSEQ multiplex PCR. The sample yields about 120,000 clones, over 70% seen once. The sequencing sample was made of peripheral blood. The receptors stem from a man in his 70s with acute or convalescent COVID-19. CDR3s include the opening cysteine and the closing phenylalanine or tryptophan. Each record gives: V gene, D gene, clone size, J gene, CDR3 DNA, CDR3 protein. D genes are given only for firm matches. Where a row states a size, it is once, few, many or the class of an expanded clone; other rows omit it.

V gene: TRBV30
D gene: TRBD1
clone size: few
J gene: TRBJ1-6
CDR3 DNA: TGTGCCTGGAGGGACAGGGGGAATTCACCCCTCCACTTT
CDR3 protein: CAWRDRGNSPLHF

V gene: TRBV19
D gene: TRBD2
clone size: -
J gene: TRBJ2-5
CDR3 DNA: TGTGCCAGTAGTACTCTAGCGGGGGTGGCCCAGTACTTC
CDR3 protein: CASSTLAGVAQYF

V gene: TRBV27
D gene: -
clone size: -
J gene: TRBJ2-1
CDR3 DNA: TGTGCCACCAGTCGGAGGGCCTACAATGAGCAGTTCTTC
CDR3 protein: CATSRRAYNEQFF

V gene: TRBV14
D gene: -
clone size: -
J gene: TRBJ1-1
CDR3 DNA: TGTGCCAGCACCCGTCTCCCCGGCGGGGGGCGGGACACTGAAGCTTTCTTT
CDR3 protein: CASTRLPGGGRDTEAFF

V gene: TRBV7-2
D gene: -
clone size: -
J gene: TRBJ1-1
CDR3 DNA: TGTGCCAGCAGCCCGAGACAGACCGCCCCGAACACTGAAGCTTTCTTT
CDR3 protein: CASSPRQTAPNTEAFF

V gene: TRBV16
D gene: -
clone size: -
J gene: TRBJ2-7
CDR3 DNA: TGTGCCAGCAGCCAATCGGACACCGCCTCCTACGAGCAGTACTTC
CDR3 protein: CASSQSDTASYEQYF

V gene: TRBV4-3
D gene: -
clone size: -
J gene: TRBJ1-4
CDR3 DNA: TGCGCCAGCAGCCGGCAGGTAGCAACTAATGAAAAACTGTTTTTT
CDR3 protein: CASSRQVATNEKLFF

V gene: TRBV6-2/TRBV6-3
D gene: TRBD1
clone size: -
J gene: TRBJ1-2
CDR3 DNA: TGTGCCAGCAGTGCCTGGGGGACAGGGGATGGCTACACCTTC
CDR3 protein: CASSAWGTGDGYTF

V gene: TRBV6-2/TRBV6-3
D gene: -
clone size: few
J gene: TRBJ1-2
CDR3 DNA: TGTGCCAGCAGTTACTCGACCAGAGGTTTCTTCACCTTC
CDR3 protein: CASSYSTRGFFTF

V gene: TRBV20-1
D gene: -
clone size: -
J gene: TRBJ2-3
CDR3 DNA: TGCAGTGCTTTACAGGGAAATACGCAGTATTTT
CDR3 protein: CSALQGNTQYF

V gene: TRBV19
D gene: TRBD1
clone size: -
J gene: TRBJ1-5
CDR3 DNA: TGTGCCAGTAGTCCGGGACAGGGGTATCAGCCCCAGCATTTT
CDR3 protein: CASSPGQGYQPQHF

V gene: TRBV5-4
D gene: -
clone size: -
J gene: TRBJ2-1
CDR3 DNA: TGTGCCAGCACCACACAGGGCTGGTACAATGAGCAGTTCTTC
CDR3 protein: CASTTQGWYNEQFF

V gene: TRBV25-1
D gene: -
clone size: once
J gene: TRBJ1-6
CDR3 DNA: TGTGCCAGCAGTGAATTCGTTAAACAGACTAATTCACCCCTCCACTTT
CDR3 protein: CASSEFVKQTNSPLHF

V gene: TRBV5-6
D gene: TRBD1
clone size: many
J gene: TRBJ1-1
CDR3 DNA: TGTGCCAGCAGCTTGTCTAGGAGGGGGCACACTGAAGCTTTCTTT
CDR3 protein: CASSLSRRGHTEAFF

V gene: TRBV14
D gene: -
clone size: once
J gene: TRBJ1-2
CDR3 DNA: TGTGCCAGCAGCCAGTCAGGGGTGGACGGCTACACCTTC
CDR3 protein: CASSQSGVDGYTF

V gene: TRBV5-1
D gene: TRBD2
clone size: once
J gene: TRBJ2-3
CDR3 DNA: TGCGCCAGCAGCTCGGACTGGAGCGGGGGAACAGATACGCAGTATTTT
CDR3 protein: CASSSDWSGGTDTQYF

V gene: TRBV15
D gene: -
clone size: -
J gene: TRBJ2-7
CDR3 DNA: TGTGCCACCAGCAGAGATTACCATTCCGGGAGCTACTACGAGCAGTACTTC
CDR3 protein: CATSRDYHSGSYYEQYF

V gene: TRBV11-2
D gene: TRBD1
clone size: -
J gene: TRBJ2-7
CDR3 DNA: TGTGCCAGCAGCTCGATCCGGGACAGGGGATCCTACGAGCAGTACTTC
CDR3 protein: CASSSIRDRGSYEQYF

V gene: TRBV7-2
D gene: -
clone size: few
J gene: TRBJ1-2
CDR3 DNA: TGTGCCAGCAGCTTAGGCGGTAACTATGGCTACACCTTC
CDR3 protein: CASSLGGNYGYTF

V gene: TRBV6-5
D gene: TRBD1
clone size: -
J gene: TRBJ1-1
CDR3 DNA: TGTGCCAGCAGTCCAGACAGGGTCCCCACTGAAGCTTTCTTT
CDR3 protein: CASSPDRVPTEAFF

V gene: TRBV5-1
D gene: TRBD1
clone size: -
J gene: TRBJ1-4
CDR3 DNA: TGCGCCAGCAGTCCGCAGGGGGCGGAGGAAAAACTGTTTTTT
CDR3 protein: CASSPQGAEEKLFF

V gene: TRBV10-3
D gene: -
clone size: once
J gene: TRBJ2-1
CDR3 DNA: TGTGCCATCAGTGAGAGGGACTCCTCTTACAATGAGCAGTTCTTC
CDR3 protein: CAISERDSSYNEQFF